These T cell receptor beta chains were read from a single sample in a study of OX40 agonist ivuxolimab in advanced cancers. Generated by immunoSEQ multiplex PCR, the TCRdb table keeps only in-frame clones and is missing some. This sample yields some 80,000 clones, of which roughly 85% are seen a single time; 0.55% to 0.7% belongs to the top ten. The sample in question was CD4+ or CD8+ T cells sorted from blood, obtained in a trial of the OX40 agonist ivuxolimab. The source of these receptors is an adult with an advanced solid tumor such as melanoma, head and neck, liver or kidney cancer. Each CDR3 is given with its conserved first and last residue. Fields, in order: D gene, clone size, V gene, J gene, CDR3 protein, CDR3 DNA. The D gene is left open where the match is weak. The listing skips clone size in some rows; elsewhere it reads once, few, many or a size class.

d_call: TRBD2
clone_size: -
v_call: TRBV14
j_call: TRBJ2-2
cdr3_aa: CASSPLSGANTGELFF
cdr3_nt: TGTGCCAGCAGCCCCCTTAGCGGGGCTAACACCGGGGAGCTGTTTTTT

d_call: TRBD2
clone_size: -
v_call: TRBV4-3
j_call: TRBJ2-3
cdr3_aa: CASSQGGGGAADTQYF
cdr3_nt: TGCGCCAGCAGCCAAGGAGGCGGGGGGGCAGCAGATACGCAGTATTTT

d_call: -
clone_size: -
v_call: TRBV10-2
j_call: TRBJ1-4
cdr3_aa: CASRQGLNEKLFF
cdr3_nt: TGCGCCAGCAGACAGGGCCTTAATGAAAAACTGTTTTTT

d_call: TRBD1
clone_size: -
v_call: TRBV9
j_call: TRBJ1-4
cdr3_aa: CASSVAGTGGTLFF
cdr3_nt: TGTGCCAGCAGCGTAGCAGGGACAGGGGGTACTCTGTTTTTT

d_call: -
clone_size: -
v_call: TRBV19
j_call: TRBJ2-7
cdr3_aa: CASTTRDNPYEQYF
cdr3_nt: TGTGCCAGTACCACCCGGGACAACCCCTACGAGCAGTACTTC

d_call: TRBD1
clone_size: -
v_call: TRBV7-9
j_call: TRBJ1-4
cdr3_aa: CASSLPGTGGLATNEKLFF
cdr3_nt: TGTGCCAGCAGCTTACCCGGGACAGGGGGACTCGCAACTAATGAAAAACTGTTTTTT

d_call: -
clone_size: -
v_call: TRBV1
j_call: TRBJ2-7
cdr3_aa: CTSSQGDRLPLSYEQYF
cdr3_nt: TGCACCAGCAGCCAAGGGGACAGGCTCCCTCTTTCCTACGAGCAGTACTTC

d_call: -
clone_size: -
v_call: TRBV7-2
j_call: TRBJ1-2
cdr3_aa: CASSRTAQGGYTF
cdr3_nt: TGTGCCAGCAGCCGAACTGCTCAGGGGGGCTACACCTTC

d_call: -
clone_size: -
v_call: TRBV11-2
j_call: TRBJ2-2
cdr3_aa: CASSLTLAYTGELFF
cdr3_nt: TGTGCCAGCAGCCTCACCCTAGCGTATACCGGGGAGCTGTTTTTT

d_call: -
clone_size: -
v_call: TRBV2
j_call: TRBJ1-6
cdr3_aa: CASRPGPNSPLHF
cdr3_nt: TGTGCCAGCAGACCCGGCCCTAATTCACCCCTCCACTTT

d_call: -
clone_size: -
v_call: TRBV7-2
j_call: TRBJ1-1
cdr3_aa: CASSEQANTEAFF
cdr3_nt: TGTGCCAGCAGTGAACAGGCTAACACTGAAGCTTTCTTT

d_call: TRBD2
clone_size: -
v_call: TRBV9
j_call: TRBJ2-2
cdr3_aa: CASSTTSGGAGGELFF
cdr3_nt: TGTGCCAGCAGCACCACTAGCGGGGGGGCTGGTGGGGAGCTGTTTTTT

d_call: -
clone_size: -
v_call: TRBV6-6
j_call: TRBJ2-3
cdr3_aa: CASSYSVGTDTQYF
cdr3_nt: TGTGCCAGCAGTTACTCGGTGGGCACAGATACGCAGTATTTT

d_call: TRBD2
clone_size: few
v_call: TRBV4-2
j_call: TRBJ2-1
cdr3_aa: CASSHRLAEDEQFF
cdr3_nt: TGTGCCAGCAGCCACCGACTAGCGGAGGATGAGCAGTTCTTC

d_call: TRBD1
clone_size: -
v_call: TRBV7-6
j_call: TRBJ1-1
cdr3_aa: CASSSGQGRYLVEAFF
cdr3_nt: TGTGCCAGCAGCTCGGGACAGGGACGCTATCTGGTTGAAGCTTTCTTT

d_call: TRBD1
clone_size: -
v_call: TRBV19
j_call: TRBJ2-2
cdr3_aa: CASSMWGQPSTGELFF
cdr3_nt: TGTGCCAGTAGTATGTGGGGACAGCCGTCCACCGGGGAGCTGTTTTTT

d_call: TRBD1
clone_size: -
v_call: TRBV27
j_call: TRBJ1-2
cdr3_aa: CASSPITGGRTRAYGYTF
cdr3_nt: TGTGCCAGCAGTCCCATCACAGGGGGCAGAACCAGGGCTTATGGCTACACCTTC

d_call: -
clone_size: few
v_call: TRBV7-2
j_call: TRBJ1-6
cdr3_aa: CASSDTGIRLYSPLHF
cdr3_nt: TGTGCCAGCAGCGATACAGGGATTCGCCTCTATTCACCCCTCCACTTT

d_call: TRBD1
clone_size: -
v_call: TRBV11-1
j_call: TRBJ1-1
cdr3_aa: CASSSAGTDNTEAFF
cdr3_nt: TGTGCCAGCAGCTCGGCCGGGACAGATAACACTGAAGCTTTCTTT

d_call: TRBD1
clone_size: -
v_call: TRBV7-7
j_call: TRBJ1-3
cdr3_aa: CASSPGTAFSGNTIYF
cdr3_nt: TGTGCCAGCAGCCCAGGGACAGCTTTCTCTGGAAACACCATATATTTT

d_call: -
clone_size: -
v_call: TRBV10-3
j_call: TRBJ1-2
cdr3_aa: CAISESGLGYTF
cdr3_nt: TGTGCCATCAGTGAGTCTGGTTTGGGCTACACCTTC

d_call: TRBD1
clone_size: -
v_call: TRBV27
j_call: TRBJ1-4
cdr3_aa: CASRRQGATNEKLFF
cdr3_nt: TGTGCCAGCAGACGACAGGGGGCAACTAATGAAAAACTGTTTTTT

d_call: -
clone_size: -
v_call: TRBV18
j_call: TRBJ1-1
cdr3_aa: CASSPPSRGMNTEAFF
cdr3_nt: TGTGCCAGCTCACCTCCTTCAAGGGGCATGAACACTGAAGCTTTCTTT

d_call: -
clone_size: -
v_call: TRBV13
j_call: TRBJ2-6
cdr3_aa: CASRYSGANVLTF
cdr3_nt: TGTGCCAGCAGATACTCTGGGGCCAACGTCCTGACTTTC

d_call: -
clone_size: -
v_call: TRBV5-1
j_call: TRBJ2-1
cdr3_aa: CASRPQTGHSGQAEFF
cdr3_nt: TGCGCCAGCAGACCACAGACGGGACATTCGGGGCAGGCGGAGTTCTTC

d_call: TRBD1
clone_size: -
v_call: TRBV19
j_call: TRBJ2-2
cdr3_aa: CASSILPMGVQGANTGELFF
cdr3_nt: TGTGCCAGTAGTATCTTACCCATGGGGGTTCAGGGGGCGAACACCGGGGAGCTGTTTTTT

d_call: TRBD1
clone_size: -
v_call: TRBV18
j_call: TRBJ1-2
cdr3_aa: CASSPGTGGFNYGYTF
cdr3_nt: TGTGCCAGCTCACCAGGGACAGGGGGCTTCAACTATGGCTACACCTTC

d_call: -
clone_size: -
v_call: TRBV11-2
j_call: TRBJ2-5
cdr3_aa: CASSQRGSGRETQYF
cdr3_nt: TGTGCCAGCAGCCAACGGGGCTCGGGGCGGGAGACCCAGTACTTC

d_call: -
clone_size: once
v_call: TRBV20-1
j_call: TRBJ1-1
cdr3_aa: CSARAYEAFF
cdr3_nt: TGCAGTGCTAGAGCTTATGAAGCTTTCTTT

d_call: -
clone_size: few
v_call: TRBV15
j_call: TRBJ2-3
cdr3_aa: CATRSTVAASTDTQYF
cdr3_nt: TGTGCCACCAGATCAACCGTAGCGGCAAGCACAGATACGCAGTATTTT

d_call: TRBD2
clone_size: -
v_call: TRBV7-2
j_call: TRBJ2-7
cdr3_aa: CASSFTSGGDYEQYF
cdr3_nt: TGTGCCAGCAGCTTTACTAGCGGGGGGGACTACGAGCAGTACTTC

d_call: -
clone_size: few
v_call: TRBV4-2
j_call: TRBJ1-1
cdr3_aa: CASSLPTGRGTEAFF
cdr3_nt: TGTGCCAGCAGCCTACCTACAGGGCGGGGGACTGAAGCTTTCTTT

d_call: TRBD1
clone_size: -
v_call: TRBV5-6
j_call: TRBJ1-2
cdr3_aa: CASSVGQGAYGYTF
cdr3_nt: TGTGCCAGCAGCGTAGGACAGGGGGCGTACGGCTACACCTTC

d_call: -
clone_size: -
v_call: TRBV4-3
j_call: TRBJ1-3
cdr3_aa: CASSQDLLPTATGNTIYF
cdr3_nt: TGCGCCAGCAGCCAAGATTTACTCCCGACCGCGACTGGAAACACCATATATTTT

d_call: TRBD1
clone_size: few
v_call: TRBV9
j_call: TRBJ2-5
cdr3_aa: CASSPTPTSGQEYF
cdr3_nt: TGTGCCAGCAGCCCCACTCCGACGTCGGGACAGGAGTACTTC

d_call: -
clone_size: -
v_call: TRBV2
j_call: TRBJ2-4
cdr3_aa: CASSDPDIQYF
cdr3_nt: TGTGCCAGCAGTGACCCAGACATTCAGTACTTC

d_call: TRBD1
clone_size: -
v_call: TRBV19
j_call: TRBJ2-6
cdr3_aa: CASSKLGQGASGANVLTF
cdr3_nt: TGTGCCAGTAGTAAGTTAGGACAGGGGGCTTCTGGGGCCAACGTCCTGACTTTC

d_call: -
clone_size: -
v_call: TRBV10-3
j_call: TRBJ2-5
cdr3_aa: CAISDQAVQETQYF
cdr3_nt: TGTGCCATCAGTGATCAAGCAGTTCAAGAGACCCAGTACTTC

d_call: -
clone_size: -
v_call: TRBV5-4
j_call: TRBJ2-2
cdr3_aa: CASSLTGAGELFF
cdr3_nt: TGTGCCAGCAGCTTAACGGGGGCCGGGGAGCTGTTTTTT

d_call: TRBD2
clone_size: -
v_call: TRBV7-2
j_call: TRBJ2-3
cdr3_aa: CASSLALAGGTDTQYF
cdr3_nt: TGTGCCAGCAGCTTGGCCCTGGCGGGGGGGACAGATACGCAGTATTTT

d_call: -
clone_size: -
v_call: TRBV7-6
j_call: TRBJ2-5
cdr3_aa: CASSRQGGAQETRYF
cdr3_nt: TGTGCCAGCAGCCGACAGGGAGGGGCGCAAGAGACCCGGTACTTC

d_call: -
clone_size: -
v_call: TRBV4-2
j_call: TRBJ2-7
cdr3_aa: CASSQDPQGWYEQYF
cdr3_nt: TGTGCCAGCAGCCAAGACCCTCAGGGGTGGTACGAGCAGTACTTC

d_call: TRBD1
clone_size: few
v_call: TRBV2
j_call: TRBJ2-7
cdr3_aa: CASSVPGGEQYF
cdr3_nt: TGTGCCAGCAGTGTACCAGGGGGCGAGCAGTACTTC

d_call: -
clone_size: once
v_call: TRBV19
j_call: TRBJ1-5
cdr3_aa: CASSIQGKDQPQHF
cdr3_nt: TGTGCCAGTAGTATACAGGGGAAGGATCAGCCCCAGCATTTT

d_call: -
clone_size: -
v_call: TRBV4-2
j_call: TRBJ2-3
cdr3_aa: CASSRYTTDTDTQYF
cdr3_nt: TGTGCCAGCAGCCGTTATACAACCGACACAGATACGCAGTATTTT

d_call: -
clone_size: few
v_call: TRBV14
j_call: TRBJ2-2
cdr3_aa: CASRPNTGELFF
cdr3_nt: TGTGCCAGCAGACCCAACACCGGGGAGCTGTTTTTT